This T cell receptor (beta chain) was found in a study of cytomegalovirus exposure and HLA in healthy donors (TCRdb year 2017). About the full investigation: In an earlier analysis of under 600 of the donors, about 260 Gb of sequence data and 100 million or so unique TCR beta sequences from 150 million to 200 million T cells were reported. An early release covering 500 to 750 HLA-typed donors comprised 250 to 350 gigabases of sequencing data and about 90 million unique TCR sequences. The genetic ancestry cluster associated with self-reported Caucasian donors included 81% of the 350 to 500 genotyped donors. The study aimed to test whether signatures of past pathogen exposure could be identified by cataloging public T cell receptors. The study profiled the T cell repertoires of around 700 subjects by immunosequencing and related them to cytomegalovirus serostatus. Besides the first cohort of roughly 660 subjects, a separate validation cohort made up of 90 to 150 different subjects was used. To predict cytomegalovirus infection status, the study combined high-throughput TCR immunosequencing, statistical association of individual TCRs with disease status, and machine learning. A later analysis re-analyzed previously published TCR beta repertoires from approximately 700 donors and added high-resolution HLA genotyping to study TCR occurrence patterns. The later analysis used no new phenotypic data to find candidate immune exposures, relying instead on TCR beta sequences and their occurrence across donors. In an earlier analysis of 500 to 650 of the donors, high-throughput TCR beta sequencing was used to judge whether each TCR beta V gene segment behaved as functional or pseudogenic. Donor age, sex, ethnicity and CMV serostatus were collected together with the repertoire data. In a later genetic analysis, genome-wide SNP genotypes for about 55% of the roughly 700 donors were used, and that subset was treated as a discovery cohort. Every discovery cohort repertoire had been produced on one sequencing platform. Both class I and class II loci were covered by HLA typing, at four-digit resolution. Typing coverage varied by locus: about 620-630 donors for A, B, C, DRB1 and DQB1; approximately 560 for DQA1; approximately 570 for DPA1; about 450 for DPB1. Roughly five DR-DQ haplotypes were treated as single units for association and clustering because of strong linkage in the cohort. Among roughly 400 genotyped donors of the cohort, an average of roughly 240,000 unique TCR beta nucleotide sequences were sequenced per donor, 15% to 20% of them non-productive. Study-level results and caveats: The presence/absence analyses assumed that sequencing depth was roughly uniform across donors, and that assumption may not be true. In a later analysis, several top co-occurrence clusters were reported to appear linked to parvovirus B19, influenza, CMV and Epstein-Barr virus. In vitro tests confirmed that a few of the cytomegalovirus-associated TCR beta chains recognize cytomegalovirus antigens. According to a later analysis, TCR association rates differed among HLA loci, with DRB1 alleles showing the most associated TCRs and HLA-C alleles showing the fewest. A group of highly shared sequence variants was considered likely to be a technical artifact of the sequencing pipeline. A further reported finding was that TCR beta sequences accurately predicted the HLA-A and HLA-B alleles for most subjects in the first cohort. Most TCR sequences were observed very rarely across donors, whereas some public TCRs were present in many individuals. This cohort had only TCR beta chains sequenced, and the lack of alpha or paired-chain data limited which features could be detected. A later analysis found that HLA-associated TCR beta chains were more clonally expanded and had lower generation probabilities than equally common non-associated chains. Broadly in line with IMGT annotations, most TCR beta V segments showed up in productive rearrangements about 87% or about 30% of the time in an earlier analysis of around 550 of the donors. Cytomegalovirus status was reported to be diagnosed by the classifier with high specificity and sensitivity in both the original and validation cohorts. In a later genetic analysis, a missense DCLRE1C variant was associated with V-gene and J-gene trimming of TCR beta chains, and the association was replicated in an independent cohort. The earlier analysis of about 600 of the donors excluded some 15 rarely observed V segments, including chromosome 9 orphons, because counts were too low. Assigning TCR associations to individual alleles was difficult when HLA alleles, especially DR and DQ, strongly co-occurred. In the study, around 150 TCR beta chains were listed as associated with cytomegalovirus. The only immune exposure information available for the cohort was CMV serostatus. Compared with the approximately 720-donor mean, donors in an Asian-associated ancestry cluster had fewer N-insertions in productive TCRs, according to a later genetic analysis. HLA typing was unavailable for some donors at each locus, so association tests used only the typed subset. Correlated functional status among segregating V segments might reflect linkage disequilibrium, but an unknown experimental factor could not be ruled out. At a false discovery rate of 0.05, a later analysis linked 15,000 to 20,000 TCR beta sequences to specific HLA alleles. In a later analysis, most CMV-associated TCR beta chains were found to appear HLA-restricted, with HLA associations seemingly driven largely by CMV exposure. The authors suggested that the approach could potentially be generalized to other disease states and immunological phenotypes.

Receptor libraries were prepared by the immunoSEQ multiplex PCR assay. A mixture of 60 forward primers for TCR Vbeta segments and 13 reverse primers for TCR Jbeta segments was used in the multiplex PCR. A multiplex PCR assay on genomic DNA amplified the CDR3 region of rearranged TCR beta genes. The Illumina HiSeq System was used to sequence the amplified TCR beta libraries as 87-base-pair reads. In the paper's pipeline: A later analysis counted about 80 million unique TCR beta chains across the 666 repertoires, and about 10 million of these chains were shared by at least two donors. To remove PCR and sequencing errors, raw reads were error-corrected and collapsed into unique sequences using a nearest-neighbor algorithm that merged closely related sequences. Alignment of CDR3 sequences to IMGT reference sequences was used to assign V, D and J gene segments. Each retained sequence needed at least a six-nucleotide match to both a V gene segment and a J gene segment. A rearrangement was called productive if the CDR3 had no stop codons and remained in frame with V and J, and every other rearrangement was called non-productive. CDR3 was defined by IMGT convention, running from the second conserved V-encoded cysteine to the conserved J-encoded phenylalanine. Sequences without an unambiguous match to a single V gene segment were excluded from the earlier analysis of about 600 of the donors. In an earlier analysis of some 590 of the donors, a V segment was called functional when productive rearrangements were above 56.7%, and segregating when the standard deviation between donors exceeded 5%. To diagnose cytomegalovirus status from the catalog of TCR beta chain sequences, a statistical classification framework was built. V and J gene assignment, in a later analysis, came from comparing TCR nucleotide sequences with IMGT/GENE-DB human TR gene sequences. Using the TCRdist pipeline, a later analysis assigned CDR3 sequences along with most-parsimonious VDJ recombination scenarios. A later analysis defined each TCR beta chain by its CDR3 amino acid sequence plus V-gene family, and excluded reads lacking a unique V-gene family. In a later analysis, 450 to 600 highly shared, low-generation-probability nucleotide sequences were removed to address suspected cross-contamination and a sequencing artifact. A later analysis calculated a clonal expansion index for each public chain from normalized within-repertoire ranks of inferred template counts. A later analysis computed generation probabilities with a VDJ recombination model fitted to out-of-frame rearrangements, and checked the results against IGoR. In a later analysis, hypergeometric tests were used to score TCR-TCR, TCR-HLA and TCR-CMV co-occurrence, with a repertoire-size bias correction applied to TCR pairs. To estimate false discovery rates, a later analysis permuted the HLA or CMV assignments 20 times. In a later analysis, co-occurring TCRs were grouped using DBSCAN, with TCRdist sequence similarity added in when clustering inside HLA-allele-positive subsets. For co-occurrence clustering, repertoires with fewer than 30,000 or more than 120,000 public chains were excluded, along with 5 or 6 repertoires with anomalous nucleotide sharing. TCRdb took this table from immuneACCESS and kept in-frame rearrangements with V and J called. Such tables lack part of the clones; where checked against another copy, unresolved V genes explain under half of the gap, and the rest is unexplained. The D gene and trimming were derived from the DNA, and the V and J assignments and clone size from that table. The sample table shows around 130,000 clones, and approximately 81% are seen once. The ten biggest clones cover 0.6% to 0.7% of the sample.

As for this clone: Its recognized antigen is unknown. One base away there is no much larger clone; base qualities are not given.

The cohort comprised some 680 healthy bone marrow donors. Cohort members were all nominally healthy when sampled, although unrecorded immune exposures were likely present. The donor was CMV seronegative and belonged to the group of over 350 seronegative cohort members. A peripheral blood sample was collected from each donor, and TCR beta sequencing was performed on peripheral blood mononuclear cells. The Qiagen DNeasy Blood Extraction Kit was used to extract genomic DNA from the blood cell samples. The sample was PBMCs. The receptor comes from a man between 18 and 29 years old in good health and CMV-seronegative.

The CDR3 amino acid sequence is: CASTTTSGTARTYEQYF. In nucleotide form, the sequence is TGTGCCAGCACCACTACCTCGGGGACAGCTAGGACCTACGAGCAGTACTTC. The chain is assembled from TRBV27 and TRBJ2-7; 7 junctional bases match TRBD1. Looking up the germline V gene (reference sequence) yields CDR1 MNHEY and CDR2 SMNVEV. V is trimmed back by 7 bases and J by 2 bases, and the junction contains 17 bases that no gene match accounts for. There are 17 amino acids in the CDR3, from cysteine to phenylalanine inclusive. Just the 51-base CDR3 DNA is kept, in frame starting at base 1.